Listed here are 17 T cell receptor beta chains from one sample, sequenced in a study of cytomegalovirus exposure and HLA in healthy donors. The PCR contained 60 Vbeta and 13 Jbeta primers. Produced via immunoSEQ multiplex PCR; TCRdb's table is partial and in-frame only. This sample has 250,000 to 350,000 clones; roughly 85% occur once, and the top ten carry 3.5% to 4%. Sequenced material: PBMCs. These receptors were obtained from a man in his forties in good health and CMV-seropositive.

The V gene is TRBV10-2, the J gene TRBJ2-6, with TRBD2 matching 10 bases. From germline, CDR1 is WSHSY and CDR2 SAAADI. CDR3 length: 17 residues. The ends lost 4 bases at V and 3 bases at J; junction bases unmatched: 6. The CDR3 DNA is TGCGCCAGCAGTGGGGCTAGCGGGAGCATTGGGGCCAACGTCCTGACTTTC. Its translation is CASSGASGSIGANVLTF.

CDR3 region: CASGSTGRETQYF. For the CDR3, the DNA is TGTGCCAGTGGATCGACAGGGAGAGAGACCCAGTACTTC. The J gene is TRBJ2-5, the V gene TRBV19; 7 positions match TRBD1. CDR3 size: 13 residues. CDR1 LNHDA and CDR2 SQIVND come from the germline V gene (reference sequence). Germline trimming cut 8 bases from V and 4 bases from J; bases unmatched to any gene: 7. The variable domain in full, completed from reference TRBV19 and TRBJ2-5, reads DGGITQSPKYLFRKEGQNVTLSCEQNLNHDAMYWYRQDPGQGLRLIYYSQIVNDFQKGDIAEGYSVSREKKESFPLTVTSAQKNPTAFYLCASGSTGRETQYFGPGTRLLVL.

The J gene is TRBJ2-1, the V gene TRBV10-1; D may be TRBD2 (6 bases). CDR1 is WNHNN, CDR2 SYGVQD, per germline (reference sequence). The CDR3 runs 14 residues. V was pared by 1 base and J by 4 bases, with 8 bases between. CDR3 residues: CASSEWGEYNEQFF. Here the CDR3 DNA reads TGCGCCAGCAGTGAGTGGGGGGAATACAATGAGCAGTTCTTC.

In DNA, the CDR3 is TGTGCCAGCAGGCGGTCCTATGGCTACACCTTC. It translates to CASRRSYGYTF. The chain combines TRBV28 with TRBJ1-2; D is unclear. Germline V lookup: CDR1 MDHEN, CDR2 SYDVKM. V shed 6 bases and J shed 4 bases, with 6 bases lying between them. CDR3 size: 11 residues.

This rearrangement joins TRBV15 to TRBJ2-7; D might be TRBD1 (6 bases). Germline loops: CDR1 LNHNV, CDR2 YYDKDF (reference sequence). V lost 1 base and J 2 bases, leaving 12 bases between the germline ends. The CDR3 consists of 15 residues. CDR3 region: CATSRGGQGTYEQYF. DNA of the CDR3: TGTGCCACCAGCAGAGGTGGGCAGGGGACCTACGAGCAGTACTTC.

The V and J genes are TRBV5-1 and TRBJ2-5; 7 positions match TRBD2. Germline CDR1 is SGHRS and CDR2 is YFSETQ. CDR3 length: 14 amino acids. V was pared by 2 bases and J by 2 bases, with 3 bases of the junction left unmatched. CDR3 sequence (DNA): TGCGCCAGCAGCTTTGTCGGGGGGCAAGAGACCCAGTACTTC. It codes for CASSFVGGQETQYF.

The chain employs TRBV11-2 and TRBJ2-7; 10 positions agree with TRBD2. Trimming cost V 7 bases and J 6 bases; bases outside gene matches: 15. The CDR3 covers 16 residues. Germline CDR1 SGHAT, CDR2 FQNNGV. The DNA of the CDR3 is TGTGCCAGCACCTTTACTCTAGCGGGAGTCCGGACCGAGCAGTACTTC. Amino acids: CASTFTLAGVRTEQYF. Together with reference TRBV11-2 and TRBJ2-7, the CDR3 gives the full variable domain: EAGVAQSPRYKIIEKRQSVAFWCNPISGHATLYWYQQILGQGPKLLIQFQNNGVVDDSQLPKDRFSAERLKGVDSTLKIQPAKLEDSAVYLCASTFTLAGVRTEQYFGPGTRLTVT.

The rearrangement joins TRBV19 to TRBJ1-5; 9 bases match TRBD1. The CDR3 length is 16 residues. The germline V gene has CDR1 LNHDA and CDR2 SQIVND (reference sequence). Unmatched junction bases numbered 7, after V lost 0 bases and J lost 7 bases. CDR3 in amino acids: CASSIETGGAGQPQHF. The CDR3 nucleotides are TGTGCCAGTAGTATAGAGACAGGGGGGGCCGGGCAGCCCCAGCATTTT.

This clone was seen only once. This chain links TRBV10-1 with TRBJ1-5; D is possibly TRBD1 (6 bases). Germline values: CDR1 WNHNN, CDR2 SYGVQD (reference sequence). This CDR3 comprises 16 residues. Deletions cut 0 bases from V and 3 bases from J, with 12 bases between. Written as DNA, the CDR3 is TGCGCCAGCAGTGAGTCTAGACAGGAGTACAATCAGCCCCAGCATTTT. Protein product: CASSESRQEYNQPQHF.

CDR3 DNA: TGTGCCAGCAGGCCCTCGCGGGGCAAACTTGAAAAACTGTTTTTT. Encoded protein: CASRPSRGKLEKLFF. The chain uses TRBV28 and TRBJ1-4, with TRBD1 as a possible D gene (5 bases). Trimming took off 6 bases at V and 7 bases at J, with 18 bases between the two ends. Germline lookup yields CDR1 MDHEN and CDR2 SYDVKM. This CDR3 has 15 residues. Combining the CDR3 with reference TRBV28 and TRBJ1-4 gives the whole variable domain DVKVTQSSRYLVKRTGEKVFLECVQDMDHENMFWYRQDPGLGLRLIYFSYDVKMKEKGDIPEGYSVSREKKERFSLILESASTNQTSMYLCASRPSRGKLEKLFFGSGTQLSVL.

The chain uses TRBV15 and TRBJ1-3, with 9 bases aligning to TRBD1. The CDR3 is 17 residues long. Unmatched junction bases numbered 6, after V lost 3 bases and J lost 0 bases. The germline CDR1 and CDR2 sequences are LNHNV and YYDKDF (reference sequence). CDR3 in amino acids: CATSRATGGASGNTIYF. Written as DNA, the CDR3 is TGTGCCACCAGCAGGGCCACAGGGGGCGCCTCTGGAAACACCATATATTTT. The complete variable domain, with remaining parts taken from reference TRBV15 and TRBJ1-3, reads DAMVIQNPRYQVTQFGKPVTLSCSQTLNHNVMYWYQQKSSQAPKLLFHYYDKDFNNEADTPDNFQSRRPNTSFCFLDIRSPGLGDTAMYLCATSRATGGASGNTIYFGEGSWLTVV.

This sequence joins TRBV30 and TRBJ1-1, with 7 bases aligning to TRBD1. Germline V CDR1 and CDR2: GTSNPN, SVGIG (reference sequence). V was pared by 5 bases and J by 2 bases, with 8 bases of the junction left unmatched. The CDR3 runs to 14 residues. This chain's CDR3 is CAWGPGQPNTEAFF. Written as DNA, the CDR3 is TGTGCCTGGGGACCGGGACAGCCTAACACTGAAGCTTTCTTT.

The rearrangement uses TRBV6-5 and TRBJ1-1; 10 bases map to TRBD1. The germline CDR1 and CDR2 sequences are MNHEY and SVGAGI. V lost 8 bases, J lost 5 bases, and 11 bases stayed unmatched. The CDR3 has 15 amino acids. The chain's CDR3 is CASRRDRGRMTEAFF. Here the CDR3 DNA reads TGTGCCAGCCGAAGGGACAGGGGAAGAATGACTGAAGCTTTCTTT.

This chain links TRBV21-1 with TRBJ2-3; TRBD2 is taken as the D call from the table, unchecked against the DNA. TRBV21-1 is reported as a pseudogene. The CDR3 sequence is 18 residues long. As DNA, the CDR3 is TGTGCCAGCAGCTCCCACCCACTAGCGGGAGTTAATCCAGATACGCAGTATTTT. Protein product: CASSSHPLAGVNPDTQYF.

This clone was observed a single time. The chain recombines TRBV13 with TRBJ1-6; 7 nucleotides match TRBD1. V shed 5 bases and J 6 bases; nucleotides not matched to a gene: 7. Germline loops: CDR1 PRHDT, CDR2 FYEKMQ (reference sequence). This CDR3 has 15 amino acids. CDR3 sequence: CASSIRTGRNSPLHF. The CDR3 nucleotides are TGTGCCAGCAGCATTAGGACAGGCCGTAATTCACCCCTCCACTTT.

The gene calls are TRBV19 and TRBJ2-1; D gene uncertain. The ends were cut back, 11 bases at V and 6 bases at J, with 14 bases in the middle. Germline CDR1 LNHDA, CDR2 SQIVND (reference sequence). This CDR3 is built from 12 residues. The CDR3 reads CASWAGANEQFF. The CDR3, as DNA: TGTGCCTCCTGGGCAGGTGCCAATGAGCAGTTCTTC. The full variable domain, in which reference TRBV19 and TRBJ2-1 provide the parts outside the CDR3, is DGGITQSPKYLFRKEGQNVTLSCEQNLNHDAMYWYRQDPGQGLRLIYYSQIVNDFQKGDIAEGYSVSREKKESFPLTVTSAQKNPTAFYLCASWAGANEQFFGPGTRLTVL.

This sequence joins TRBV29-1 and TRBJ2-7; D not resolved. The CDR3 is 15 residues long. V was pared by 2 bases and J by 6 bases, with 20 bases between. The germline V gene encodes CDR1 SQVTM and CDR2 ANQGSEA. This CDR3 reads CSVEYVGRHKVEQYF. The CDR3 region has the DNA TGCAGCGTTGAATACGTTGGCAGGCATAAGGTCGAGCAGTACTTC.